The 21 T cell receptor beta chains listed next were all sequenced from one sample in a study of cytomegalovirus exposure and HLA in healthy donors. With 60 Vbeta and 13 Jbeta primers, the PCR was carried out. The protocol was immunoSEQ multiplex PCR, while the TCRdb copy is restricted to in-frame clones and leaves out a portion. Among about 170,000 clones, roughly 80% were seen once, and the ten largest hold less than 3%. Sequenced sample: PBMCs. The receptor set was obtained from a male donor in good health and CMV-seronegative.

J is TRBJ2-7 and V is TRBV25-1, with D maybe TRBD2 (5 bases). Germline V gene sequence: CDR1 MGHDK, CDR2 SYGVNS. The CDR3 runs 14 residues. The ends were cut back, 1 base at V and 3 bases at J, with 10 bases in the middle. CDR3 sequence reads: CASSESSGNYEQYF. The CDR3, as DNA: TGTGCCAGCAGTGAATCGAGCGGTAACTACGAGCAGTACTTC.

This chain joins TRBV19 and TRBJ2-3; 9 bases line up with TRBD1. The CDR3 spans 14 residues. V was pared by 4 bases and J by 6 bases, with 5 bases of the junction left unmatched. Germline CDR1 reads LNHDA; CDR2 reads SQIVND (reference sequence). The CDR3 reads CASSTGTGPDTQYF. CDR3 nucleotide sequence: TGTGCCAGTAGTACTGGGACAGGGCCCGATACGCAGTATTTT.

The chain is built from TRBV5-1 and TRBJ1-2, with TRBD1 identical over 8 bases. The J segment lost 2 bases and the V segment lost 4 bases, leaving 7 bases of the junction unmatched. The germline CDR1 and CDR2 sequences are SGHRS and YFSETQ. The CDR3 is 15 amino acids. The CDR3 nucleotides are TGCGCCAGCAGCCCAGCCGGGACAGGAAACTATGGCTACACCTTC. It codes for CASSPAGTGNYGYTF. The full variable domain, completed using reference TRBV5-1 and TRBJ1-2, is KAGVTQTPRYLIKTRGQQVTLSCSPISGHRSVSWYQQTPGQGLQFLFEYFSETQRNKGNFPGRFSGRQFSNSRSEMNVSTLELGDSALYLCASSPAGTGNYGYTFGSGTRLTVV.

The sample holds one count of this clone. This chain joins TRBV9 and TRBJ1-1; TRBD1 agrees at 7 bases. This CDR3 contains 16 residues. CDR1 SGDLS and CDR2 YYNGEE come from the germline V gene. The J segment lost 1 base and the V segment lost 0 bases, leaving 6 bases of the junction unmatched. CDR3 sequence: CASSVGGGKGNTEAFF. The CDR3 region has the DNA TGTGCCAGCAGCGTAGGAGGGGGCAAGGGGAACACTGAAGCTTTCTTT.

This rearrangement joins TRBV10-3 to TRBJ2-5; 13 bases agree with TRBD2. V lost 11 bases to trimming and J lost 3 bases; unmatched junction nucleotides: 3. This CDR3 has 13 amino acids. Germline-derived CDR1 and CDR2 are ENHRY and SYGVKD. The CDR3 loop reads CAAGLAGEETQYF. In DNA form, the CDR3 reads TGTGCCGCAGGACTAGCGGGAGAAGAGACCCAGTACTTC.

The rearrangement links TRBV2 to TRBJ1-2; TRBD1 might be the D (5 bases). V was trimmed by 3 bases and J by 4 bases, leaving 12 bases between them. Germline-derived CDR1 and CDR2 are SNHLY and FYNNEI. There are 14 residues in the CDR3. The CDR3 loop is CASSDWGERYGYTF. As DNA, the CDR3 is TGTGCCAGCAGTGATTGGGGCGAGCGCTATGGCTACACCTTC.

On this clone: The identical CDR3 is also encoded by other nucleotide sequences in the sample. The V call is TRBV15, the J call TRBJ1-3; the D is unclear. V was shortened by 0 bases and J by 0 bases, with 9 bases between the two germline ends. Germline CDR1 is LNHNV and CDR2 is YYDKDF (reference sequence). This CDR3 comprises 16 residues. In DNA form, the CDR3 reads TGTGCCACCAGCAGAGATCCTGGCAGCTCTGGAAACACCATATATTTT. This encodes CATSRDPGSSGNTIYF.

This chain connects TRBV29-1 to TRBJ2-5, with TRBD1 matching over 8 bases. Germline V gene sequence: CDR1 SQVTM, CDR2 ANQGSEA. This CDR3 is built from 12 residues. V lost 6 bases to trimming and J lost 5 bases; unmatched junction nucleotides: 5. DNA for the CDR3: TGCAGCGTCAGGGGGCGCGAGGAGACCCAGTACTTC. It encodes CSVRGREETQYF. Combining the CDR3 with reference TRBV29-1 and TRBJ2-5 gives the whole variable domain SAVISQKPSRDICQRGTSLTIQCQVDSQVTMMFWYRQQPGQSLTLIATANQGSEATYESGFVIDKFPISRPNLTFSTLTVSNMSPEDSSIYLCSVRGREETQYFGPGTRLLVL.

V usage is TRBV7-9 and J usage is TRBJ2-5, with D maybe TRBD1 (5 bases). From germline, CDR1 is SEHNR and CDR2 FQNEAQ (reference sequence). CDR3 size: 15 residues. V was cut by 2 bases and J by 2 bases, with 12 bases left in between. In DNA form, the CDR3 reads TGTGCCAGCAGCTTACTAGGTGGACAACAAGAGACCCAGTACTTC. It encodes CASSLLGGQQETQYF.

The chain combines TRBV28 with TRBJ2-7; tentative D call: TRBD1 (6 bases). Between the trimmed V and J ends, which lost 8 bases and 5 bases, there was a span of 22 bases. There are 15 residues in the CDR3. In germline, CDR1 is MDHEN, CDR2 SYDVKM. The CDR3 sequence: CASQPLRGIQNEQYF. CDR3 DNA: TGTGCCAGCCAACCTCTAAGGGGGATTCAGAACGAGCAGTACTTC.

The J gene is TRBJ2-1, the V gene TRBV7-8; 8 bases line up with TRBD1. The V gene's germline CDR1 is SGHVS and CDR2 FQNEAQ. The ends lost 6 bases at V and 3 bases at J; junction bases unmatched: 7. The CDR3 runs to 15 residues. The CDR3 nucleotides are TGTGCCAGCAGAATCGACAGGGGAGGCTACAATGAGCAGTTCTTC. Translating it yields CASRIDRGGYNEQFF.

V gene TRBV28 combines with J gene TRBJ1-2; 11 positions match TRBD1. The J segment lost 4 bases and the V segment lost 11 bases, leaving 6 bases of the junction unmatched. This CDR3 spans 13 amino acids. The V gene's germline CDR1 is MDHEN and CDR2 SYDVKM. The DNA for the CDR3 is TGTGCCGAAGGGGACAGGGGGTCCTATGGCTACACCTTC. Translation gives CAEGDRGSYGYTF.

The chain has TRBV6-5 and TRBJ2-7; perhaps TRBD1 as D (6 bases). The CDR3 contains 14 residues. With 2 bases removed from V and 5 bases from J, the gap between germline ends came to 13 bases. Germline V lookup: CDR1 MNHEY, CDR2 SVGAGI. The CDR3 DNA sequence: TGTGCCAGCAGTTACAACAGGGTTTCCCACGAGCAGTACTTC. This translates into CASSYNRVSHEQYF.

Points on this clone: The sample has other DNA sequences that encode this CDR3 too. The V gene is TRBV5-1, the J gene TRBJ2-1, with 8 bases fitting TRBD1. This CDR3 has 15 residues. Germline V CDR1 and CDR2: SGHRS, YFSETQ. V lost 0 bases to trimming and J lost 4 bases; unmatched junction nucleotides: 3. The DNA of the CDR3 is TGCGCCAGCAGCTTGGGACAGGGGAGGTACAATGAGCAGTTCTTC. It encodes CASSLGQGRYNEQFF.

In this sample, this clone turned up a few times. The chain is built from TRBV30 and TRBJ1-1; no clear D. This CDR3 is 11 amino acids long. Looked up from germline, CDR1 is GTSNPN and CDR2 is SVGIG (reference sequence). V gave up 3 bases and J gave up 9 bases, with 11 bases separating them. The CDR3 protein is CAWRPGWQAFF. The CDR3 coding sequence is TGTGCCTGGAGGCCGGGGTGGCAAGCTTTCTTT.

The chain carries TRBV9 and TRBJ2-2; TRBD2 aligns across 11 bases. Germline loops: CDR1 SGDLS, CDR2 YYNGEE. This CDR3 has 20 amino acids. J lost 8 bases, V lost 3 bases, and 21 bases had no gene match. Here the CDR3 reads CASSGDRTGSGLAVRGELFF. The CDR3 bases are TGTGCCAGCAGCGGGGACCGGACAGGGTCGGGACTAGCGGTTCGAGGGGAGCTGTTTTTT.

The gene calls are TRBV5-1 and TRBJ2-7; 13 nucleotides align to TRBD2. CDR1 is SGHRS and CDR2 is YFSETQ in the germline V gene. The CDR3 is 15 amino acids. Trimming at V came to 3 bases and at J to 4 bases, leaving 4 bases not matched to a gene. CDR3 region: CASSSGLAGSYEQYF. CDR3 coding DNA: TGCGCCAGCAGCTCGGGACTAGCGGGATCGTACGAGCAGTACTTC.

The chain carries TRBV27 and TRBJ1-1; D remains unclear. Germline CDR1 reads MNHEY; CDR2 reads SMNVEV (reference sequence). V was clipped by 11 bases and J by 0 bases, with 13 bases between them. The CDR3 sequence is 13 residues long. The CDR3 here is CAPTDTMNTEAFF. The CDR3 DNA reads as TGTGCCCCTACAGACACCATGAACACTGAAGCTTTCTTT.

This chain joins TRBV6-4 and TRBJ2-1, with TRBD2 matching over 13 bases. CDR3 length: 16 amino acids. J lost 4 bases, V lost 5 bases, and 5 bases had no gene match. Germline values: CDR1 MRHNA, CDR2 SNTAGT. The CDR3 is CASSRTSGGLYNEQFF. The DNA of the CDR3 is TGTGCCAGCAGTAGGACTAGCGGGGGCCTTTACAATGAGCAGTTCTTC.

This clone was seen a single time. The J gene is TRBJ1-5, the V gene TRBV19; 9 bases are shared with TRBD1. Trimming removed 4 bases from V and 0 bases from J; junction bases left unmatched: 7. Germline assignment: CDR1 LNHDA and CDR2 SQIVND (reference sequence). The CDR3 runs 17 residues. This chain's CDR3 is CASSRPPGQGSNQPQHF. The CDR3 DNA follows: TGTGCCAGTAGTAGACCTCCGGGACAGGGTAGCAATCAGCCCCAGCATTTT. Full variable domain (remainder filled in from reference TRBV19 and TRBJ1-5): DGGITQSPKYLFRKEGQNVTLSCEQNLNHDAMYWYRQDPGQGLRLIYYSQIVNDFQKGDIAEGYSVSREKKESFPLTVTSAQKNPTAFYLCASSRPPGQGSNQPQHFGDGTRLSIL.

This chain joins TRBV11-1 and TRBJ1-1, with 7 nucleotides matching TRBD1. V dropped 6 bases and J dropped 3; count of bases not matched to a gene: 10. Germline lookup yields CDR1 SGHAT and CDR2 FQDESV (reference sequence). The length of the CDR3 is 15 residues. The CDR3 spells CASRDRRQGDTEAFF. CDR3 in DNA: TGTGCCAGCAGAGATAGGAGGCAGGGGGACACTGAAGCTTTCTTT.